The 24 T cell receptor beta chains reported below all come from one sample, sequenced in a study of a mutant IDH1 vaccine in newly diagnosed glioma. Profiling relied on immunoSEQ multiplex PCR, and the TCRdb table lists in-frame clones only, not all of them. This table has some 59,000 clones, about 88% appearing once. For these TCRs, the target antigens are not known. Time point: week 11, during vaccination. Topical imiquimod accompanied each vaccine dose, which consisted of 300 ug of mutant IDH1 20-mer peptide. The sample was PBMCs, taken from a glioma patient whose treatment included an IDH1 peptide vaccine. The receptors derive from a man aged 35-49 years with glioma.

J is TRBJ1-4 and V is TRBV6-1, with D possibly TRBD1 on 6 matching bases. Deletions cut 2 bases from V and 5 bases from J, with 12 bases between. Looked up from germline, CDR1 is MNHNS and CDR2 is SASEGT. The CDR3 spans 15 residues. The CDR3 region is CASSERRGRNEKLFF. In DNA form, the CDR3 reads TGTGCCAGCAGTGAACGAAGGGGGAGAAATGAAAAACTGTTTTTT.

The sample holds one count of this clone. The chain couples TRBV19 to TRBJ1-1; 7 nucleotides line up with TRBD1. The length of the CDR3 is 15 residues. The V gene's germline CDR1 is LNHDA and CDR2 SQIVND (reference sequence). The junction had 8 bases not matched to a gene; V was cut back by 5 bases and J by 2 bases. The CDR3 bases are TGTGCCAGTAGTGAGAGACAGGGACTCAACACTGAAGCTTTCTTT. Its translation is CASSERQGLNTEAFF.

The V call is TRBV14, the J call TRBJ2-1; the match to TRBD2 covers 7 bases. CDR3 length equals 15 residues. V was clipped by 2 bases and J by 9 bases; unmatched bases: 10. Germline V gene data show CDR1 as SGHDN and CDR2 as FVKESK. CDR3 residues: CASSQPGLVAAEQFF. The CDR3 DNA sequence: TGTGCCAGCAGCCAACCTGGACTAGTAGCGGCTGAGCAGTTCTTC.

The chain is built from TRBV7-9 and TRBJ2-5; unclear D gene. CDR1 is SEHNR, CDR2 FQNEAQ, per germline (reference sequence). The CDR3 has 14 amino acids. The V end lost 3 bases, the J end lost 4 bases, and 12 bases lay between the germline ends. Written as DNA, the CDR3 is TGTGCCAGCAGCTTCGTGGGTGGTCTAGAGACCCAGTACTTC. This codes for CASSFVGGLETQYF.

Only a few counts were recorded for this clone. The J gene is TRBJ1-5, the V gene TRBV18; D is perhaps TRBD1 (5 bases). The CDR3 has 14 amino acids. From germline, CDR1 is KGHSH and CDR2 LQKENI. With 3 bases removed from V and 5 bases from J, the gap between germline ends came to 11 bases. In DNA, the CDR3 is TGTGCCAGCTCACCCGCCGGGGGGTATCAGCCCCAGCATTTT. It encodes CASSPAGGYQPQHF. Full variable domain (rest looked up from reference TRBV18 and TRBJ1-5): NAGVMQNPRHLVRRRGQEARLRCSPMKGHSHVYWYRQLPEEGLKFMVYLQKENIIDESGMPKERFSAEFPKEGPSILRIQQVVRGDSAAYFCASSPAGGYQPQHFGDGTRLSIL.

This clone showed up just once. The rearrangement joins TRBV7-6 to TRBJ2-1; 7 nucleotides align to TRBD1. Germline values: CDR1 SGHVS, CDR2 FNYEAQ. The CDR3 runs 15 residues. V lost 3 bases, J lost 7 bases, and 9 bases stayed unmatched. The CDR3 sequence: CASSFGIPGGNEQFF. The CDR3 DNA reads TGTGCCAGCAGCTTTGGGATACCAGGGGGTAATGAGCAGTTCTTC.

This chain uses TRBV29-1 with TRBJ1-1; D is uncertain. This CDR3 is built from 13 residues. V gave up 6 bases and J gave up 3 bases, with 14 bases separating them. The germline V gene has CDR1 SQVTM and CDR2 ANQGSEA. CDR3 residues: CSVVRGGDTEAFF. The CDR3 DNA reads as TGCAGCGTGGTACGAGGTGGGGACACTGAAGCTTTCTTT.

The chain uses TRBV13 and TRBJ2-5; tentatively, D is TRBD1 (5 bases). Trimming pared 1 base from V and 5 bases from J, leaving 11 bases between. This CDR3 comprises 14 residues. Germline V lookup: CDR1 PRHDT, CDR2 FYEKMQ (reference sequence). The DNA for the CDR3 is TGTGCCAGCAGCTTAGCTAGGGGCCCGGAGACCCAGTACTTC. Its translation: CASSLARGPETQYF. Supplemented by reference TRBV13 and TRBJ2-5, the full variable domain reads AAGVIQSPRHLIKEKRETATLKCYPIPRHDTVYWYQQGPGQDPQFLISFYEKMQSDKGSIPDRFSAQQFSDYHSELNMSSLELGDSALYFCASSLARGPETQYFGPGTRLLVL.

This chain links TRBV7-3 with TRBJ2-1; perhaps TRBD2 as D (6 bases). Germline loops: CDR1 SGHTA, CDR2 FQGTGA. This CDR3 spans 14 amino acids. V lost 5 bases and J 10 bases, leaving 18 bases between the germline ends. The CDR3 region is CASSEGGATGEQFF. The CDR3 nucleotides read TGTGCCAGCAGCGAAGGAGGGGCTACTGGGGAGCAGTTCTTC.

The chain employs TRBV2 and TRBJ2-2, with 9 bases lining up with TRBD1. V dropped 3 bases and J dropped 4; count of bases not matched to a gene: 6. The CDR3 contains 16 residues. CDR1 is SNHLY, CDR2 FYNNEI, per germline. The CDR3, as DNA: TGTGCCAGCAGTGAGAGGGACAGGGTGGTCACCGGGGAGCTGTTTTTT. Translating gives CASSERDRVVTGELFF.

The chain recombines TRBV5-4 with TRBJ2-1; 12 bases match TRBD2. Per germline, CDR1 SGHNT and CDR2 YYREEE (reference sequence). V trimming: 2 bases; J trimming: 7 bases; junction bases outside the gene matches: 10. This CDR3 comprises 17 residues. The CDR3 sequence is CASSLGLAGIGGNEQFF. For the CDR3, the DNA is TGTGCCAGCAGCTTAGGACTAGCGGGGATCGGCGGGAATGAGCAGTTCTTC.

Only a few counts were recorded for this clone. The chain recombines TRBV14 with TRBJ2-1; D not certain. The CDR3 loop spans 12 amino acids. Per germline, CDR1 SGHDN and CDR2 FVKESK. The V gene lost 1 base and the J gene lost 10 bases, with 8 bases spanning the gap. The DNA for the CDR3 is TGTGCCAGCAGCCAAGTGTCCGGGGAGCAGTTCTTC. The encoded protein is CASSQVSGEQFF.

CDR3 coding DNA: TGTGCCAGCAGCTTGGTTGGGACCGGACGGTTACCTGGAAACACCATATATTTT. Amino acids: CASSLVGTGRLPGNTIYF. The chain couples TRBV5-6 to TRBJ1-3, with a tentative D call TRBD1 (5 bases). Germline V lookup: CDR1 SGHDT, CDR2 YYEEEE. CDR3 length: 18 residues. V gave up 0 bases and J gave up 2 bases, with 18 bases separating them.

V gene TRBV28 combines with J gene TRBJ2-3; 10 bases are a match to TRBD2. CDR1 and CDR2 from the germline V gene are MDHEN and SYDVKM. V dropped 5 bases and J dropped 7; count of bases not matched to a gene: 9. This CDR3 is built from 15 residues. In nucleotides, the CDR3 is TGTGCCAGCAGTGAGGGGACTAGCGATTCAAATACGCAGTATTTT. It specifies CASSEGTSDSNTQYF.

The chain uses TRBV7-9 and TRBJ1-1; D call uncertain. Per germline, CDR1 SEHNR and CDR2 FQNEAQ (reference sequence). V lost 10 bases to trimming and J lost 0 bases, with 12 bases between them. The CDR3 length is 13 residues. Here the CDR3 reads CANDGIMNTEAFF. In nucleotides, the CDR3 is TGTGCCAACGACGGGATTATGAACACTGAAGCTTTCTTT.

This chain connects TRBV6-6 to TRBJ1-2; 9 bases line up with TRBD1. The V gene's germline CDR1 is MNHNY and CDR2 SVGAGI (reference sequence). V lost 6 bases, J lost 4 bases, and 12 bases stayed unmatched. The length of the CDR3 is 16 residues. This chain's CDR3 is CASSFRPGQGSYGYTF. CDR3 sequence (DNA): TGTGCCAGCAGCTTTAGGCCGGGACAGGGATCCTATGGCTACACCTTC.

The V call is TRBV7-9, the J call TRBJ2-1, with unresolved D. The CDR3 has 17 amino acids. Trimming cost V 5 bases and J 7 bases, with 24 bases left between them. Germline CDR1 SEHNR, CDR2 FQNEAQ (reference sequence). CDR3 DNA sequence: TGTGCCAGCAGCCCGAATACTGGGAACGTCAGTCCAAATGAGCAGTTCTTC. Protein sequence: CASSPNTGNVSPNEQFF.

This sequence joins TRBV5-4 and TRBJ1-6; 7 bases agree with TRBD1. Germline trimming cut 1 base from V and 6 bases from J; bases unmatched to any gene: 1. This CDR3 comprises 14 residues. CDR1 SGHNT and CDR2 YYREEE come from the germline V gene (reference sequence). The CDR3 DNA follows: TGTGCCAGCAGCTTGCAGGGGGTTAATTCACCCCTCCACTTT. It specifies CASSLQGVNSPLHF.

This clone was seen once. The J gene is TRBJ2-2, the V gene TRBV5-1; 7 bases agree with TRBD1. The V and J ends lost 5 bases and 6 bases, in that order; junction bases with no gene match: 7. There are 14 residues in the CDR3. Looked up from germline, CDR1 is SGHRS and CDR2 is YFSETQ. In nucleotides, the CDR3 is TGCGCCAGCAGGCCCGACAGGGCGCCCGGGGAGCTGTTTTTT. Its translation is CASRPDRAPGELFF.

This sequence joins TRBV19 and TRBJ2-1; no clear D. The V end was cut by 1 base, the J end by 9 bases, with 7 bases between. The length of the CDR3 is 12 residues. In germline, CDR1 is LNHDA, CDR2 SQIVND (reference sequence). CDR3 in amino acids: CASSIGTGEQFF. CDR3 coding DNA: TGTGCCAGTAGTATAGGTACGGGTGAGCAGTTCTTC.

V usage is TRBV10-3 and J usage is TRBJ1-6; possible D gene TRBD1, 5 bases. This CDR3 has 13 amino acids. V was shortened by 10 bases and J by 6 bases, with 13 bases between the two germline ends. Per germline, CDR1 ENHRY and CDR2 SYGVKD. CDR3 sequence (DNA): TGTGCCAGTCTGGCGGGGGGTAATTCACCCCTCCACTTT. This sequence encodes CASLAGGNSPLHF.

Here the CDR3 reads CASSEAAAGGIGFF. The CDR3 DNA sequence: TGTGCCAGCAGTGAAGCCGCGGCGGGAGGGATTGGGTTCTTC. The chain links TRBV25-1 to TRBJ2-1; 9 bases match TRBD2. Germline values: CDR1 MGHDK, CDR2 SYGVNS. J was trimmed by 15 bases and V by 2 bases; bases with no gene match: 11. The CDR3 length is 14 residues. Combining the CDR3 with reference TRBV25-1 and TRBJ2-1 gives the whole variable domain EADIYQTPRYLVIGTGKKITLECSQTMGHDKMYWYQQDPGMELHLIHYSYGVNSTEKGDLSSESTVSRIRTEHFPLTLESARPSHTSQYLCASSEAAAGGIGFFGPGTRLTVL.

The V call is TRBV28, the J call TRBJ2-1; 7 bases fit TRBD2. The germline gives CDR1 MDHEN, CDR2 SYDVKM. This CDR3 has 14 amino acids. After removal of 6 bases from V and 9 bases from J, the junction contained 11 bases not matched to a gene. The CDR3 is CASSDPTSASEQFF. CDR3 bases: TGTGCCAGCAGCGACCCCACTAGCGCGAGTGAGCAGTTCTTC.

V and J are TRBV4-3 and TRBJ1-5, with D tentatively TRBD1 (5 bases). The CDR3 sequence is 16 residues long. Germline CDR1 LGHNA, CDR2 YSLEER. V lost 0 bases and J lost 0, with 9 bases in between. The CDR3 protein is CASSQDQGYSNQPQHF. CDR3 coding DNA: TGCGCCAGCAGCCAAGATCAGGGATATAGCAATCAGCCCCAGCATTTT.